These 27 T cell receptor beta chains were all obtained from the same sample, sequenced in a study of cytomegalovirus exposure and HLA in healthy donors. 13 Jbeta primers and 60 Vbeta primers were used for the PCR. Here immunoSEQ multiplex PCR was the method, and the copy in TCRdb shows in-frame clones only, minus some. Among 140,000 to 150,000 clones listed, roughly three fifths were seen once. Specimen: PBMCs. The origin of the receptors is a male donor in good health and CMV-seronegative.

This chain connects TRBV7-2 to TRBJ2-1; 8 nucleotides align to TRBD2. Germline V gene lookup returns CDR1 SGHTA and CDR2 FQGNSA. CDR3 size: 15 residues. V dropped 3 bases and J dropped 4; count of bases not matched to a gene: 5. CDR3 bases: TGTGCCAGCAGCTTTTCCAGCGGGGGATACAATGAGCAGTTCTTC. Amino acid sequence: CASSFSSGGYNEQFF.

The V call is TRBV6-5, the J call TRBJ1-4, with 7 nucleotides matching TRBD1. The CDR3 has 13 residues. From germline, CDR1 is MNHEY and CDR2 SVGAGI. With 0 bases clipped from V and 10 bases from J, the junction kept 2 bases outside the gene matches. The CDR3 is CASSYSGGGKLFF. DNA for the CDR3: TGTGCCAGCAGTTACTCAGGGGGCGGAAAACTGTTTTTT.

The V gene is TRBV4-1, the J gene TRBJ1-2; maybe TRBD1 (5 bases). Trimming stripped 3 bases from V and 4 bases from J, with 30 bases between. CDR1 and CDR2 from the germline V gene are MGHRA and YSYEKL. This CDR3 is built from 20 residues. The CDR3 reads CASSQDLTGTPSRGTYGYTF. Written as DNA, the CDR3 is TGCGCCAGCAGCCAGGACTTGACCGGGACTCCCTCGCGCGGCACCTATGGCTACACCTTC.

This clone has a count of ten or more. The rearrangement links TRBV7-9 to TRBJ1-1; the match to TRBD1 covers 7 bases. The CDR3 consists of 15 residues. Per germline, CDR1 SEHNR and CDR2 FQNEAQ (reference sequence). Trimming at V came to 4 bases and at J to 1 base, leaving 6 bases not matched to a gene. The CDR3 spells CASSSYRGANTEAFF. In nucleotides, the CDR3 is TGTGCCAGCAGCTCTTACAGGGGAGCGAACACTGAAGCTTTCTTT.

The V call is TRBV30, the J call TRBJ2-5; D may be TRBD2 (6 bases). V shed 1 base and J shed 5 bases, with 11 bases lying between them. Germline loops: CDR1 GTSNPN, CDR2 SVGIG (reference sequence). This CDR3 comprises 13 residues. CDR3 DNA sequence: TGTGCCTGGAGTGCAGCCCGGGGGGAGACCCAGTACTTC. This translates into CAWSAARGETQYF.

The CDR3 DNA follows: TGTGCCAGCAGTTTGGGCGGGGGCCAAGAGACCCAGTACTTC. Protein product: CASSLGGGQETQYF. The chain recombines TRBV6-5 with TRBJ2-5; 7 bases match TRBD2. Per germline, CDR1 MNHEY and CDR2 SVGAGI. The V gene end was trimmed by 4 bases and the J gene end by 1 base; junction bases not matched to a gene: 3. CDR3 length: 14 residues.

A single count supports this clone. The rearrangement links TRBV7-9 to TRBJ2-1; 11 bases map to TRBD2. The ends lost 5 bases at V and 9 bases at J; junction bases unmatched: 15. The germline V gene has CDR1 SEHNR and CDR2 FQNEAQ (reference sequence). The CDR3 length is 17 residues. CDR3 sequence: CASSPPELAGGVCEQFF. CDR3 in DNA: TGTGCCAGCAGCCCCCCGGAGCTAGCGGGGGGAGTGTGTGAGCAGTTCTTC.

Points on this clone: Other DNA sequences within the sample encode an identical CDR3. This chain links TRBV5-1 with TRBJ2-1; D may be TRBD1 (5 bases). Germline loops: CDR1 SGHRS, CDR2 YFSETQ. Trimming pared 3 bases from V and 8 bases from J, leaving 9 bases between. The CDR3 extends over 12 amino acids. The CDR3 DNA reads TGCGCCAGCAGCTCCCAGGGCCATGAGCAGTTCTTC. Protein product: CASSSQGHEQFF.

This clone was counted between two and nine times. This chain uses TRBV5-1 with TRBJ1-6; 12 bases are shared with TRBD1. CDR1 and CDR2 (germline): SGHRS, YFSETQ. Trimming at V came to 4 bases and at J to 6 bases, leaving 8 bases not matched to a gene. This CDR3 comprises 17 residues. CDR3 nucleotide sequence: TGCGCCAGCAGCCCCGGAGGGACAGGGGGCTTTAATTCACCCCTCCACTTT. Its translation is CASSPGGTGGFNSPLHF. Together with reference TRBV5-1 and TRBJ1-6, the CDR3 gives the full variable domain: KAGVTQTPRYLIKTRGQQVTLSCSPISGHRSVSWYQQTPGQGLQFLFEYFSETQRNKGNFPGRFSGRQFSNSRSEMNVSTLELGDSALYLCASSPGGTGGFNSPLHFGNGTRLTVT.

This clone has just a few counts. The CDR3 DNA follows: TGTGCCAGCAGTGAAGTGGGGGGAGAGACCCAGTACTTC. This codes for CASSEVGGETQYF. This chain joins TRBV6-1 and TRBJ2-5; D is perhaps TRBD2 (6 bases). The CDR3 runs 13 residues. CDR1 and CDR2 (germline): MNHNS, SASEGT. The V gene lost 1 base and the J gene lost 4 bases, with 7 bases spanning the gap.

This clone has more than one count but fewer than ten. The chain carries TRBV12-5 and TRBJ1-1, with 7 bases fitting TRBD1. The germline gives CDR1 LGHNT, CDR2 FRNRAP. The CDR3 is 16 amino acids. The ends lost 5 bases at V and 3 bases at J; junction bases unmatched: 12. The CDR3 DNA follows: TGTGCTAGTGGTCCCCTTACAGGGGCAACGGACACTGAAGCTTTCTTT. Translated, it gives CASGPLTGATDTEAFF.

The chain combines TRBV5-4 with TRBJ2-3; 8 positions agree with TRBD1. Trimming cost V 4 bases and J 5 bases; bases outside gene matches: 6. The CDR3 is 14 amino acids. The germline V gene has CDR1 SGHNT and CDR2 YYREEE (reference sequence). The CDR3 DNA sequence: TGTGCCAGCAGCCCAGGGGGCTGGGGAGATACGCAGTATTTT. Protein sequence: CASSPGGWGDTQYF.

This clone occurred a few times. The chain couples TRBV4-1 to TRBJ1-2; D is unresolved. The germline gives CDR1 MGHRA, CDR2 YSYEKL. Between the trimmed V and J ends, which lost 4 bases and 3 bases, there was a span of 27 bases. The CDR3 is 19 residues long. CDR3 DNA sequence: TGCGCCAGCAGCCCAAACCTATTCGGGTTCGCAAGAGTGGACTATGGCTACACCTTC. This sequence encodes CASSPNLFGFARVDYGYTF.

The chain carries TRBV30 and TRBJ2-3, with TRBD2 matching over 11 bases. Germline V gene lookup returns CDR1 GTSNPN and CDR2 SVGIG (reference sequence). This CDR3 has 13 amino acids. The V and J ends lost 5 bases and 14 bases, in that order; junction bases with no gene match: 12. For the CDR3, the DNA is TGTGCCTGGGGACACCCTCTAGCGGGGGGATTGTATTTT. Protein sequence: CAWGHPLAGGLYF.

This clone has just a few counts. The V gene is TRBV7-9, the J gene TRBJ2-5, with a weak D call TRBD2 (6 bases). Germline loops: CDR1 SEHNR, CDR2 FQNEAQ (reference sequence). This CDR3 spans 17 amino acids. Trimming removed 1 base at V and 5 bases at J, with 20 bases between. The CDR3 nucleotides are TGTGCCAGCAGCTTAGTTAGGTCGGGGCAACGGGGGGAGACCCAGTACTTC. This translates into CASSLVRSGQRGETQYF. Full variable domain (missing parts from reference TRBV7-9 and TRBJ2-5): DTGVSQNPRHKITKRGQNVTFRCDPISEHNRLYWYRQTLGQGPEFLTYFQNEAQLEKSRLLSDRFSAERPKGSFSTLEIQRTEQGDSAMYLCASSLVRSGQRGETQYFGPGTRLLVL.

The chain employs TRBV7-8 and TRBJ2-3, with D maybe TRBD2 (5 bases). CDR3 length equals 16 residues. Trimming cost V 4 bases and J 4 bases, with 18 bases left between them. Germline CDR1 reads SGHVS; CDR2 reads FQNEAQ. CDR3 nucleotides: TGTGCCAGCAGCTGGGAGAGCTGGTCTGGCGCAGATACGCAGTATTTT. Protein product: CASSWESWSGADTQYF.

This clone turned up a few times. The rearrangement links TRBV4-1 to TRBJ2-1, with D maybe TRBD2 (5 bases). V lost 1 base to trimming and J lost 7 bases, with 11 bases between them. This CDR3 spans 14 amino acids. CDR1 is MGHRA, CDR2 YSYEKL, per germline. CDR3 protein: CASSQVRRSNEQFF. The CDR3 bases are TGCGCCAGCAGCCAAGTTAGGAGGTCTAATGAGCAGTTCTTC.

This chain links TRBV4-3 with TRBJ1-4; 10 bases are shared with TRBD1. The CDR3 is 15 amino acids. V lost 3 bases, J lost 7 bases, and 5 bases stayed unmatched. Germline-derived CDR1 and CDR2 are LGHNA and YSLEER. The DNA of the CDR3 is TGCGCCAGCAGCCAGGGGGACAGGGGAACTGAAAAACTGTTTTTT. Residues: CASSQGDRGTEKLFF.

As concerns this clone: At one of its ends the junction is not consistent with the germline gene, which may arise from a read error. The chain uses TRBV29-1 and TRBJ2-7, with 10 bases that match TRBD1. This CDR3 contains 15 residues. Germline V gives CDR1 SQVTM, CDR2 ANQGSEA. CDR3 sequence (DNA): TGCAGCGTTGAGATGACAGGGGGCGTCTCCAACGAGCAGTACTTC. Its translation is CSVEMTGGVSNEQYF.

This clone showed up just a few times. The chain uses TRBV5-4 and TRBJ1-5; D ambiguous. Germline V CDR1 and CDR2: SGHNT, YYREEE (reference sequence). Trimming left V 1 base short and J 5 bases short, with 7 bases between. The CDR3 runs to 13 residues. CDR3 in DNA: TGTGCCAGCAGCTTGTCACGGGATCAGCCCCAGCATTTT. Its protein product is CASSLSRDQPQHF.

V usage is TRBV7-8 and J usage is TRBJ2-4; possible D gene TRBD1, 5 bases. The V end lost 2 bases, the J end lost 8 bases, and 16 bases lay between the germline ends. The CDR3 sequence is 15 residues long. From germline, CDR1 is SGHVS and CDR2 FQNEAQ. The CDR3 DNA follows: TGTGCCAGCAGCTTAAGAATAGGGGCACGCGACATTCAGTACTTC. Its translation is CASSLRIGARDIQYF.

This clone was seen more than once but under ten times. CDR3: CASRLLGSLNTEAFF. The CDR3 nucleotides read TGCGCCAGCCGCCTCCTAGGCAGCCTGAACACTGAAGCTTTCTTT. The V call is TRBV5-1, the J call TRBJ1-1; no firm D call. The CDR3 is made up of 15 amino acids. Trimming removed 7 bases at V and 0 bases at J, with 16 bases between. CDR1 is SGHRS, CDR2 YFSETQ, per germline.

The chain links TRBV29-1 to TRBJ1-1; D remains unclear. The CDR3 spans 15 residues. Between the trimmed V and J ends, which lost 0 bases and 0 bases, there was a span of 11 bases. From germline, CDR1 is SQVTM and CDR2 ANQGSEA. CDR3 region: CSVEDSRQVNTEAFF. CDR3 nucleotides: TGCAGCGTTGAAGATAGTCGGCAGGTGAACACTGAAGCTTTCTTT.

The chain links TRBV27 to TRBJ2-1, with a tentative D call TRBD2 (5 bases). Germline CDR1 and CDR2: MNHEY and SMNVEV (reference sequence). CDR3 length: 15 residues. V lost 5 bases to trimming and J lost 4 bases, with 15 bases between them. CDR3 in DNA: TGTGCCAGCAGTCGTCCCGGGGATCTTTACAATGAGCAGTTCTTC. Translated, it gives CASSRPGDLYNEQFF.

The chain links TRBV30 to TRBJ2-1; tentative D call: TRBD2 (7 bases). Germline CDR1 reads GTSNPN; CDR2 reads SVGIG (reference sequence). Trimming shortened V by 0 bases and J by 4 bases, and 16 bases separated the two germline ends. The CDR3 loop spans 16 amino acids. The CDR3 sequence is CAWSVGGGGLYNEQFF. CDR3 DNA: TGTGCCTGGAGTGTAGGTGGGGGGGGCCTATACAATGAGCAGTTCTTC.

V and J are TRBV7-9 and TRBJ2-4; TRBD2 might be the D (6 bases). CDR3 length: 14 residues. V dropped 5 bases and J dropped 8 bases, with 16 bases sitting between them. The germline gives CDR1 SEHNR, CDR2 FQNEAQ (reference sequence). The CDR3 nucleotides are TGTGCCAGCAGCCTCAGGGCCCCGGGGGACATTCAGTACTTC. Translation gives CASSLRAPGDIQYF.

V is TRBV27 and J is TRBJ1-4; TRBD1 might be the D (5 bases). The CDR3 extends over 11 amino acids. CDR1 and CDR2 (germline): MNHEY, SMNVEV (reference sequence). The germline V and J ends were trimmed by 6 bases and 14 bases, with 13 bases remaining between them. The CDR3 spells CASRGPNRLFF. In nucleotides, the CDR3 is TGTGCCAGCAGGGGGCCAAATCGGCTGTTTTTT.